The 29 T cell receptor beta chains below all came from one sample that was sequenced in a study of T cell responses to AZD1222 COVID-19 vaccine. Using immunoSEQ multiplex PCR, the repertoire was profiled, and TCRdb retains in-frame clones only, with some absent. The table has 150,000 to 200,000 clones, 80% to 95% seen once. The source was peripheral blood, collected on day 0 of AZD1222 vaccination. The origin of the receptors is an adult in good health.

Comments on this clone: One end of the junction does not line up with germline, which may come from a read error. The genes are TRBV30 and TRBJ1-2; perhaps TRBD1 as D (6 bases). Germline V lookup: CDR1 GTSNPN, CDR2 SVGIG (reference sequence). The CDR3 is made up of 12 amino acids. The CDR3 region is CAWSVRGGPCSF. For the CDR3, the DNA is TGTGCCTGGAGTGTACGGGGGGGGCCCTGTTCCTTC.

This chain links TRBV4-2 with TRBJ1-3; 8 positions agree with TRBD1. Germline-derived CDR1 and CDR2 are LGHNA and YNFKEQ. J gave up 4 bases and V 3 bases, and 8 bases lay outside the gene matches. CDR3 length: 16 amino acids. The CDR3 loop reads CASSHTGQGSGNTIYF. The CDR3 coding sequence is TGTGCCAGCAGCCATACCGGACAGGGCTCGGGAAACACCATATATTTT.

This chain links TRBV14 with TRBJ1-1; unclear D gene. The CDR3 contains 15 residues. Per the germline V gene, CDR1 is SGHDN and CDR2 is FVKESK. Between the trimmed V and J ends, which lost 3 bases and 3 bases, there was a span of 14 bases. CDR3 nucleotides: TGTGCCAGCAGCCATCAAGTGGGTTTAGACACTGAAGCTTTCTTT. It specifies CASSHQVGLDTEAFF.

The V gene is TRBV18, the J gene TRBJ2-1; tentatively, D is TRBD1 (5 bases). CDR3 length: 14 residues. Trimming shortened V by 5 bases and J by 3 bases, and 11 bases separated the two germline ends. The germline gives CDR1 KGHSH, CDR2 LQKENI. In nucleotides, the CDR3 is TGTGCCAGCTCAAAAATCGACAGCTACAATGAGCAGTTCTTC. Amino acids: CASSKIDSYNEQFF. The variable domain in full, with the rest retrieved from reference TRBV18 and TRBJ2-1, is NAGVMQNPRHLVRRRGQEARLRCSPMKGHSHVYWYRQLPEEGLKFMVYLQKENIIDESGMPKERFSAEFPKEGPSILRIQQVVRGDSAAYFCASSKIDSYNEQFFGPGTRLTVL.

J is TRBJ2-5 and V is TRBV4-1; 13 nucleotides match TRBD2. CDR1 and CDR2 from the germline V gene are MGHRA and YSYEKL. The CDR3 spans 18 residues. V gave up 4 bases and J gave up 3 bases; unmatched junction bases: 11. This CDR3 is CASSRPIPGLAGKETQYF. For the CDR3, the DNA is TGCGCCAGCAGCCGCCCTATCCCGGGACTAGCGGGGAAAGAGACCCAGTACTTC.

The genes are TRBV7-8 and TRBJ1-6; D not certain. Germline assignment: CDR1 SGHVS and CDR2 FQNEAQ. The V and J ends lost 5 bases and 3 bases respectively, with 8 bases between them. The CDR3 contains 14 residues. The CDR3 here is CASSAINYNSPLHF. CDR3 sequence (DNA): TGTGCCAGCAGCGCTATTAACTATAATTCACCCCTCCACTTT.

On this clone: One junction end disagrees with the germline gene, perhaps due to a read error. The V call is TRBV6-2 or TRBV6-3, the J call TRBJ2-7, with D perhaps TRBD1 (6 bases). Germline-derived CDR1 and CDR2 are MNHEY and SVGEGT. CDR3 length: 11 amino acids. The CDR3 DNA follows: TGTGCCAGCAGCCAGGGACACCTTTACATGTTC. It codes for CASSQGHLYMF.

The chain employs TRBV30 and TRBJ2-2; 9 nucleotides match TRBD1. CDR1 is GTSNPN and CDR2 is SVGIG in the germline V gene (reference sequence). CDR3 length equals 15 residues. The junction had 5 bases not matched to a gene; V was cut back by 2 bases and J by 4 bases. DNA of the CDR3: TGTGCCTGGAGTCTCCGGGGACAGGGCACCGGGGAGCTGTTTTTT. Amino acid sequence: CAWSLRGQGTGELFF.

For the CDR3, the DNA is TGCGCCAGCAGCCAAGGACAGTGGAACACCGGGGAGCTGTTTTTT. Protein: CASSQGQWNTGELFF. This sequence joins TRBV4-1 and TRBJ2-2; D perhaps matches TRBD1 (5 bases). Germline values: CDR1 MGHRA, CDR2 YSYEKL. With 1 base removed from V and 1 base from J, the gap between germline ends came to 7 bases. The CDR3 length is 15 residues.

The count of this clone is one. The chain carries TRBV10-2 and TRBJ2-7; a possible D gene is TRBD1 (8 bases). V shed 4 bases and J shed 5 bases, with 15 bases lying between them. Germline CDR1 is WSHSY and CDR2 is SAAADI. This CDR3 comprises 14 residues. The chain's CDR3 is CASSVNRGGHEQYF. In nucleotides, the CDR3 is TGCGCCAGCAGTGTAAACAGGGGGGGGCACGAGCAGTACTTC.

This sequence joins TRBV12-3 or TRBV12-4 and TRBJ1-2, with unresolved D. This CDR3 has 11 residues. V lost 6 bases, J lost 8 bases, and 10 bases lay in between. CDR3 region: CASSSGTGYTF. The CDR3 nucleotides are TGTGCCAGCAGCTCGGGCACGGGCTACACCTTC.

V is TRBV5-5 and J is TRBJ1-5, with D possibly TRBD1 on 5 matching bases. Between the trimmed V and J ends, which lost 0 bases and 3 bases, there was a span of 10 bases. CDR3 size: 15 residues. Germline V lookup: CDR1 SGHKS, CDR2 YYEKEE (reference sequence). The CDR3 reads CASSLAGVNNQPQHF. DNA for the CDR3: TGTGCCAGCAGCTTGGCGGGGGTAAACAATCAGCCCCAGCATTTT. Together with reference TRBV5-5 and TRBJ1-5, the CDR3 gives the full variable domain: DAGVTQSPTHLIKTRGQQVTLRCSPISGHKSVSWYQQVLGQGPQFIFQYYEKEERGRGNFPDRFSARQFPNYSSELNVNALLLGDSALYLCASSLAGVNNQPQHFGDGTRLSIL.

This clone has a single count. The CDR3 region has the DNA TGTGCCAGCAGCCCGAGGGATGAGGGTGGCTACACCTTC. As protein: CASSPRDEGGYTF. The V gene is TRBV9, the J gene TRBJ1-2; D gene uncertain. Germline V gene sequence: CDR1 SGDLS, CDR2 YYNGEE. The CDR3 has 13 amino acids. The V end lost 4 bases, the J end lost 7 bases, and 14 bases lay between the germline ends.

The chain has TRBV9 and TRBJ1-1, with D unclear. Trimming removed 4 bases at V and 0 bases at J, with 7 bases between. The CDR3 runs to 13 residues. The germline V gene encodes CDR1 SGDLS and CDR2 YYNGEE. The CDR3 sequence: CASSPTVNTEAFF. CDR3 coding DNA: TGTGCCAGCAGCCCCACAGTGAACACTGAAGCTTTCTTT.

This sequence joins TRBV15 and TRBJ2-7, with D tentatively TRBD1 or TRBD2 (6 bases each). The ends were cut back, 9 bases at V and 3 bases at J, with 21 bases in the middle. This CDR3 has 15 amino acids. Germline assignment: CDR1 LNHNV and CDR2 YYDKDF (reference sequence). CDR3 sequence reads: CATPEGGTDIYEQYF. The CDR3 region has the DNA TGTGCCACTCCCGAAGGGGGGACGGACATCTACGAGCAGTACTTC.

This chain connects TRBV7-3 to TRBJ2-3; the match to TRBD1 covers 7 bases. CDR1 is SGHTA and CDR2 is FQGTGA in the germline V gene. This CDR3 spans 15 amino acids. The J segment lost 1 base and the V segment lost 4 bases, leaving 5 bases of the junction unmatched. CDR3 region: CASSSRQGGTDTQYF. The CDR3 DNA reads as TGTGCCAGCAGCTCCCGACAGGGAGGCACAGATACGCAGTATTTT.

The chain is built from TRBV19 and TRBJ1-6; D is unresolved. V shed 4 bases and J shed 10 bases, with 8 bases lying between them. The CDR3 runs 12 residues. Germline V lookup: CDR1 LNHDA, CDR2 SQIVND (reference sequence). The DNA of the CDR3 is TGTGCCAGTAGTACCCGCGGGTCACCCCTCCACTTT. This translates into CASSTRGSPLHF. The full variable domain, rest sourced from reference TRBV19 and TRBJ1-6, is DGGITQSPKYLFRKEGQNVTLSCEQNLNHDAMYWYRQDPGQGLRLIYYSQIVNDFQKGDIAEGYSVSREKKESFPLTVTSAQKNPTAFYLCASSTRGSPLHFGNGTRLTVT.

The genes are TRBV28 and TRBJ2-7; 7 bases align to TRBD2. The J segment lost 2 bases and the V segment lost 2 bases, leaving 9 bases of the junction unmatched. The germline V gene encodes CDR1 MDHEN and CDR2 SYDVKM. This CDR3 is built from 16 residues. Written as DNA, the CDR3 is TGTGCCAGCAGTTTAGACGGGGGGTGGGTCCCCTACGAGCAGTACTTC. It is translated as CASSLDGGWVPYEQYF.

The V call is TRBV5-4, the J call TRBJ2-2; no definite D call. Germline CDR1 is SGHNT and CDR2 is YYREEE (reference sequence). CDR3 length equals 14 residues. The V end lost 0 bases, the J end lost 2 bases, and 5 bases lay between the germline ends. The CDR3 DNA follows: TGTGCCAGCAGCTTGGACAGCAACACCGGGGAGCTGTTTTTT. This encodes CASSLDSNTGELFF.

J is TRBJ2-7 and V is TRBV6-6; the match to TRBD1 covers 7 bases. The germline CDR1 and CDR2 sequences are MNHNY and SVGAGI (reference sequence). CDR3 length: 14 residues. J lost 4 bases, V lost 0 bases, and 3 bases had no gene match. The CDR3: CASSYSGQSYEQYF. CDR3 in DNA: TGTGCCAGCAGTTACTCGGGACAGTCGTACGAGCAGTACTTC.

This chain connects TRBV19 to TRBJ2-1; tentatively, D is TRBD1 (5 bases). The germline CDR1 and CDR2 sequences are LNHDA and SQIVND (reference sequence). The V end lost 3 bases, the J end lost 2 bases, and 8 bases lay between the germline ends. This CDR3 is built from 14 residues. The CDR3, as DNA: TGTGCCAGTAGTATGGGGCGGACCTACAATGAGCAGTTCTTC. Protein product: CASSMGRTYNEQFF.

This clone was counted once. CDR3 DNA sequence: TGTGCCAGCAGCTTAGGACAGGTGGGGTCCTACGAGCAGTACTTC. Protein: CASSLGQVGSYEQYF. This chain joins TRBV7-8 and TRBJ2-7; tentative D call: TRBD1 (6 bases). The CDR3 spans 15 residues. CDR1 and CDR2 from the germline V gene are SGHVS and FQNEAQ. V lost 1 base and J lost 1, with 11 bases in between.

The chain links TRBV2 to TRBJ2-3; D gene uncertain. Trimming removed 10 bases from V and 4 bases from J, with 12 bases in between. The CDR3 runs 12 residues. The V gene's germline CDR1 is SNHLY and CDR2 FYNNEI. DNA for the CDR3: TGTGCCATCGACAAGGGTTCAGATACGCAGTATTTT. Protein sequence: CAIDKGSDTQYF.

This rearrangement joins TRBV28 to TRBJ2-2; perhaps TRBD1 as D (8 bases). Germline V gives CDR1 MDHEN, CDR2 SYDVKM. The CDR3 runs to 17 residues. Trimming cost V 6 bases and J 5 bases, with 22 bases left between them. The CDR3 DNA follows: TGTGCCAGCAGCGCACGGGGCTACAGGGGGGGGACCGGGGAGCTGTTTTTT. Protein product: CASSARGYRGGTGELFF.

This chain uses TRBV5-1 with TRBJ1-1; tentative D call: TRBD1 (6 bases). The V gene's germline CDR1 is SGHRS and CDR2 YFSETQ. V was pared by 2 bases and J by 0 bases, with 11 bases between. This CDR3 is built from 15 residues. The CDR3 spells CASSFAGDMNTEAFF. CDR3 DNA: TGCGCCAGCAGCTTTGCAGGGGATATGAACACTGAAGCTTTCTTT.

The V gene is TRBV7-9, the J gene TRBJ2-2, with a possible D match to TRBD1 (5 bases). Deletions cut 5 bases from V and 2 bases from J, with 12 bases between. CDR3 length equals 15 residues. CDR1 is SEHNR, CDR2 FQNEAQ, per germline (reference sequence). CDR3 loop: CASSRGRVNTGELFF. The CDR3 nucleotides are TGTGCCAGCAGCCGCGGCAGGGTAAACACCGGGGAGCTGTTTTTT.

The chain links TRBV2 to TRBJ2-3; TRBD2 aligns across 8 bases. The CDR3 sequence is 15 residues long. Looked up from germline, CDR1 is SNHLY and CDR2 is FYNNEI. V lost 6 bases and J lost 2; bases outside the gene matches: 7. This chain's CDR3 is CASRPAGGYTDTQYF. The CDR3 DNA follows: TGTGCCAGCAGGCCCGCGGGGGGCTACACAGATACGCAGTATTTT.

The chain couples TRBV30 to TRBJ2-1; 7 positions match TRBD2. The length of the CDR3 is 15 residues. The J segment lost 2 bases and the V segment lost 3 bases, leaving 7 bases of the junction unmatched. From germline, CDR1 is GTSNPN and CDR2 SVGIG (reference sequence). CDR3 bases: TGTGCCTGGAGGGCTTCGAGCGGGGCCTACAATGAGCAGTTCTTC. This gives the protein CAWRASSGAYNEQFF.

The gene calls are TRBV6-6 and TRBJ2-5; D gene unclear. Germline loops: CDR1 MNHNY, CDR2 SVGAGI (reference sequence). The length of the CDR3 is 12 residues. Trimming took off 2 bases at V and 5 bases at J, with 6 bases between the two ends. The CDR3 spells CASSYMGETQYF. In nucleotides, the CDR3 is TGTGCCAGCAGTTACATGGGGGAGACCCAGTACTTC.